This passage covers 15 T cell receptor beta chains from one sample sequenced in a study of T-cell reconstitution after alpha-beta-depleted transplantation in children. Unique molecular identifiers were incorporated during preparation of the TCRbeta library. TCRdb recomputed calls from the PCR reads with MiXCR, one row per CDR3 protein. Seen here are around 360,000 distinct CDR3 sequences, about 9.3% observed once, and the top ten hold 2% to 2.5%. The specimen comprised PBMCs from the stem cell graft donor, sampled from the stem cell graft. The receptors derive from a human donor who donated a stem cell graft to a child with acute lymphoblastic leukemia.

The sample holds a few counts of this clonotype. The rearrangement joins TRBV3-1 to TRBJ2-7, with 8 positions matching TRBD2. The germline CDR1 and CDR2 sequences are LGHDT and YNNKEL (reference sequence). The CDR3 totals 15 residues. V gave up 2 bases and J gave up 4 bases; unmatched junction bases: 7. The CDR3 protein is CASSQTPGGPYEQYF. Here the CDR3 DNA reads TGTGCCAGCAGCCAAACCCCGGGAGGGCCTTACGAGCAGTACTTC.

The chain recombines TRBV12-3 or TRBV12-4 with TRBJ2-1; 8 bases fit TRBD2. The CDR3 has 19 amino acids. Unmatched junction bases numbered 17, after V lost 7 bases and J lost 0 bases. The DNA for the CDR3 is TGTGCCAGCACCGCGTTTAGCCCCAGCGGGAGTAGCTCCTACAATGAGCAGTTCTTC. This codes for CASTAFSPSGSSSYNEQFF.

The chain joins TRBV5-1 to TRBJ2-1; 10 bases are shared with TRBD2. V lost 1 base and J lost 10; bases outside the gene matches: 11. Germline CDR1 is SGHRS and CDR2 is YFSETQ. The CDR3 length is 16 residues. CDR3 sequence (DNA): TGCGCCAGCAGCTTGAATCAGCGGGAGGGCCTAGGGGAGCAGTTCTTC. Its protein product is CASSLNQREGLGEQFF.

The chain links TRBV7-9 to TRBJ1-1; no clear D. Between the trimmed V and J ends, which lost 4 bases and 7 bases, there was a span of 10 bases. The CDR3 is made up of 12 amino acids. The germline V gene encodes CDR1 SEHNR and CDR2 FQNEAQ (reference sequence). CDR3 sequence reads: CASSSQDREAFF. The CDR3 DNA reads TGTGCCAGCAGCTCGCAAGACCGTGAAGCTTTCTTT. The whole variable domain, filled in from reference TRBV7-9 and TRBJ1-1, reads DTGVSQNPRHKITKRGQNVTFRCDPISEHNRLYWYRQTLGQGPEFLTYFQNEAQLEKSRLLSDRFSAERPKGSFSTLEIQRTEQGDSAMYLCASSSQDREAFFGQGTRLTVV.

This clonotype was seen repeatedly, ten times or more. The V gene is TRBV27, the J gene TRBJ2-5, with TRBD2 matching over 12 bases. Losses at the gene ends were 5 bases for V and 2 bases for J; bases not matched to a gene: 3. Germline loops: CDR1 MNHEY, CDR2 SMNVEV (reference sequence). CDR3 length equals 15 residues. In DNA, the CDR3 is TGTGCCAGCAGTAAGGGACTAGCGGGTCAAGAGACCCAGTACTTC. It yields the protein CASSKGLAGQETQYF.

This clonotype was counted only a few times. The chain recombines TRBV5-1 with TRBJ2-6; the D is unclear. This CDR3 comprises 17 residues. V was clipped by 4 bases and J by 0 bases, with 14 bases between them. CDR1 and CDR2 (germline): SGHRS, YFSETQ. The CDR3 DNA reads as TGCGCCAGCAGCCCGGCGCGAGGAGCCTCTGGGGCCAACGTCCTGACTTTC. Its protein is CASSPARGASGANVLTF.

V and J are TRBV6-1 and TRBJ1-5; no firm D call. CDR1 and CDR2 (germline): MNHNS, SASEGT. Trimming removed 4 bases from V and 3 bases from J, with 13 bases in between. The CDR3 consists of 15 residues. The CDR3 sequence: CASSGSGLANQPQHF. CDR3 nucleotide sequence: TGTGCCAGCAGTGGAAGCGGGCTGGCCAATCAGCCCCAGCATTTT.

This clonotype was recorded a few times. The chain recombines TRBV28 with TRBJ2-7; 9 nucleotides line up with TRBD1. The CDR3 totals 15 residues. Germline-derived CDR1 and CDR2 are MDHEN and SYDVKM. J gave up 6 bases and V 3 bases, and 9 bases lay outside the gene matches. The CDR3 DNA reads as TGTGCCAGCAGTTTGGGGACAGGGAGGTATACCGAGCAGTACTTC. Translation: CASSLGTGRYTEQYF.

This clonotype was counted many times. This chain uses TRBV5-1 with TRBJ2-7; D is possibly TRBD2 (6 bases). The CDR3 sequence is 14 residues long. The germline gives CDR1 SGHRS, CDR2 YFSETQ. The V end was cut by 4 bases, the J end by 5 bases, with 16 bases between. The CDR3 spells CASSVATRFDEQYF. The CDR3 DNA sequence: TGCGCCAGCAGCGTCGCGACTAGGTTTGACGAGCAGTACTTC.

CDR3 DNA: TGTGCCAGCTCACCACAAAACATAGGAAACGCTGAAGCTTTCTTT. Its translation is CASSPQNIGNAEAFF. The chain uses TRBV18 and TRBJ1-1, with D unclear. This CDR3 comprises 15 residues. The germline V and J ends were trimmed by 1 base and 6 bases, with 15 bases remaining between them. CDR1 KGHSH and CDR2 LQKENI come from the germline V gene.

This clonotype has more than one count but fewer than ten. The chain links TRBV5-1 to TRBJ2-7; D uncertain. V lost 5 bases and J 2 bases, leaving 11 bases between the germline ends. Germline V lookup: CDR1 SGHRS, CDR2 YFSETQ. The CDR3 has 13 residues. The CDR3 bases are TGCGCCAGCAGAAGAGTGGGAACCTACGAGCAGTACTTC. Translated, it gives CASRRVGTYEQYF.

The gene calls are TRBV15 and TRBJ2-1; D is unclear. Per germline, CDR1 LNHNV and CDR2 YYDKDF (reference sequence). V shed 2 bases and J shed 9 bases, with 14 bases lying between them. This CDR3 spans 14 amino acids. CDR3 coding DNA: TGTGCCACCAGCAGAATGGTTCAGGCCAGTGAGCAGTTCTTC. The encoded protein is CATSRMVQASEQFF.

This sequence joins TRBV7-6 and TRBJ2-1; 13 nucleotides align to TRBD2. V trimming: 3 bases; J trimming: 7 bases; junction bases outside the gene matches: 3. The CDR3 has 15 residues. The V gene's germline CDR1 is SGHVS and CDR2 FNYEAQ. Here the CDR3 DNA reads TGTGCCAGCAGCTTGGGACTAGCGGGACCAAATGAGCAGTTCTTC. Translated, it gives CASSLGLAGPNEQFF.

The sample holds many counts of this clonotype. The V call is TRBV20-1, the J call TRBJ1-2; D gene uncertain. CDR3 length: 15 residues. The V end lost 3 bases, the J end lost 3 bases, and 17 bases lay between the germline ends. The germline V gene encodes CDR1 DFQATT and CDR2 SNEGSKA (reference sequence). In DNA form, the CDR3 reads TGCAGTGCTAGTGAGACAATCGAAGGGTACTATGGCTACACCTTC. Encoded protein: CSASETIEGYYGYTF.

This clonotype was picked up many times. V and J are TRBV15 and TRBJ2-4; D is ambiguous. Per germline, CDR1 LNHNV and CDR2 YYDKDF (reference sequence). The CDR3 covers 11 residues. V lost 8 bases and J lost 7, with 9 bases in between. The CDR3 nucleotides read TGTGCCACCTTAGGACGGAACATTCAGTACTTC. Residues: CATLGRNIQYF.